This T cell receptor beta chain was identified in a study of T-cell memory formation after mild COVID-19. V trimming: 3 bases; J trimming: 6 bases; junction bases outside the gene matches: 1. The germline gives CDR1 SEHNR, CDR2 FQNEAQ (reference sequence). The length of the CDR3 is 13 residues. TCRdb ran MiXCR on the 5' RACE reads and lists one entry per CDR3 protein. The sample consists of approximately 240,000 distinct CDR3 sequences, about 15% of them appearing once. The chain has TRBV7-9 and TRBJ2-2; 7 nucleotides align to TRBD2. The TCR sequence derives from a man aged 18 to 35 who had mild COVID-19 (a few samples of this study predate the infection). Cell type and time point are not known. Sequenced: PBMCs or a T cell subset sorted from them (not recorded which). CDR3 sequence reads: CASSFTSAGELFF. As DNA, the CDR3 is TGTGCCAGCAGCTTTACTAGCGCCGGGGAGCTGTTTTTT.